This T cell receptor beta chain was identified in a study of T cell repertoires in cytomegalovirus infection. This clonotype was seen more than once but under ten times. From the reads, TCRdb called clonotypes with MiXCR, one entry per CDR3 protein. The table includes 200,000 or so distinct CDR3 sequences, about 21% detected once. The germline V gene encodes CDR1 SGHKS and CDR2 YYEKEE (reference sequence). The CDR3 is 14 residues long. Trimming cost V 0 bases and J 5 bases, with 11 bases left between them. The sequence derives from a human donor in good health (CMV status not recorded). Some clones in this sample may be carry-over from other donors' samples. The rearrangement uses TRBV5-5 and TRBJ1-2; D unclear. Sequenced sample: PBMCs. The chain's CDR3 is CASSLEAGGYGYTF. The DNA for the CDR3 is TGTGCCAGCAGCTTGGAGGCAGGAGGATATGGCTACACCTTC. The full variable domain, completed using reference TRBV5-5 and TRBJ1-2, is DAGVTQSPTHLIKTRGQQVTLRCSPISGHKSVSWYQQVLGQGPQFIFQYYEKEERGRGNFPDRFSARQFPNYSSELNVNALLLGDSALYLCASSLEAGGYGYTFGSGTRLTVV.